These T cell receptor beta chains were read from a single sample in a study of monozygotic twins with inflammatory bowel disease. Each CDR3 protein gets one entry in TCRdb, which reprocessed the 5' RACE reads and gives no DNA. The sample table sets out some 300,000 distinct CDR3 sequences. The sequencing input was blood. The receptors stem from a human donor with ulcerative colitis or Crohn's disease, or a healthy co-twin of an affected twin (not recorded which). Each CDR3 is given with its conserved first and last residue.

J gene	V gene	CDR3 protein
TRBJ1-2	TRBV2	CASSAVRLGSYGYTF
TRBJ1-5	TRBV7-8	CASSLAGPRNQPQHF
TRBJ1-1	TRBV7-2	CASSLVGTAMNTEAFF
TRBJ1-1	TRBV12-3/TRBV12-4	CASRPVGGRDTEAFF
TRBJ2-6	TRBV24-1	CATSDIQKGTGANVLTF
TRBJ1-1	TRBV27	CASSLARNRIFSEAFF
TRBJ1-1	TRBV20-1	CSATTGNTEAFF
TRBJ2-7	TRBV24-1	CATSEGNYEQYF
TRBJ2-7	TRBV2	CASSEESAYEQYF
TRBJ2-7	TRBV5-1	CASSLDQGPYDQYF
TRBJ2-1	TRBV6-2/TRBV6-3	CASRIPGPPEQFF
TRBJ2-7	TRBV11-3	CASSQTGVSHEQYF
TRBJ2-7	TRBV10-3	CAISEKGSEYEQYF
TRBJ1-1	TRBV6-6	CASKASTEAFF
TRBJ1-2	TRBV28	CASSLLSGVGYGYTF
TRBJ2-5	TRBV4-2	CASSQVTSGTQETQYF
TRBJ2-7	TRBV12-3/TRBV12-4	CASSSQNVGSGGYEQYF
TRBJ2-1	TRBV6-5	CASSYSQTGKPEQFF
TRBJ2-7	TRBV25-1	CASSHSRVSYEQYF
TRBJ2-7	TRBV24-1	CATSDLSRSGTYEQYF
TRBJ2-2	TRBV18	CASSLTTGTTTGELFF
TRBJ2-7	TRBV7-9	CASSIYRDRASYEQYF
TRBJ2-7	TRBV19	CASSIKEGIAYEQYF
TRBJ1-6	TRBV7-9	CASSLTGMNSPLHF
TRBJ2-7	TRBV4-2	CASSLGVPSSYEQYF
TRBJ2-7	TRBV28	CASRPSGQGHYEQYF
TRBJ2-3	TRBV30	CAWSGVFIDTQYF
TRBJ2-5	TRBV7-2	CASSPDRGPQETQYF
TRBJ2-3	TRBV6-2/TRBV6-3	CASTLNRLAGEFTDTQYF
TRBJ1-1	TRBV20-1	CSARVGGYTEAFF
TRBJ2-7	TRBV6-1	CASSGTGFYEQYF
TRBJ2-3	TRBV5-1	CASSRQGPDTQYF
TRBJ2-4	TRBV6-2/TRBV6-3	CASSNPKAHQYF
TRBJ2-5	TRBV27	CASNTVGGVQETQYF
TRBJ2-7	TRBV4-2	CASSPHPTSYEQYF